What follows are 16 T cell receptor beta chains derived from one specimen sequenced in a study of CD8 T cells in Susac syndrome. RNA in amounts of roughly 0.5 to 1 ug was reverse transcribed with random hexamers. TCRdb re-analysed the immunoSEQ multiplex PCR reads in MiXCR, keeping a single row per CDR3 protein. Here the sample spans around 130,000 distinct CDR3 sequences, nearly 96% being singletons. Sequencing was done on a sample of CD4+ T cells from PBMCs. These receptors were obtained from a human donor with Susac syndrome.

The chain carries TRBV24-1 and TRBJ2-7, with D perhaps TRBD1 (5 bases). Germline CDR1 and CDR2: KGHDR and SFDVKD. This CDR3 spans 13 amino acids. V lost 4 bases and J 2 bases, leaving 8 bases between the germline ends. Here the CDR3 DNA reads TGTGCCACCAGTGACGCAGGGACCTACGAGCAGTACTTC. This encodes CATSDAGTYEQYF.

The V gene is TRBV4-3, the J gene TRBJ2-7; D unclear. The germline CDR1 and CDR2 sequences are LGHNA and YSLEER. The ends were cut back, 0 bases at V and 7 bases at J, with 10 bases in the middle. The CDR3 contains 13 residues. The CDR3 DNA follows: TGCGCCAGCAGCCAAGAGATTTCGGCAGAGCAGTACTTC. Amino acid sequence: CASSQEISAEQYF.

The chain uses TRBV7-9 and TRBJ2-1; D is unresolved. Trimming removed 5 bases at V and 6 bases at J, with 17 bases between. Germline assignment: CDR1 SEHNR and CDR2 FQNEAQ (reference sequence). This CDR3 contains 15 residues. The CDR3 DNA follows: TGTGCCAGCAGCCGCCCCGCTGGACCTCTCAATGAGCAGTTCTTC. Amino acids: CASSRPAGPLNEQFF.

The chain's CDR3 is CASGQVGNQPQHF. Here the CDR3 DNA reads TGTGCCAGCGGGCAGGTAGGCAATCAGCCCCAGCATTTT. This sequence joins TRBV28 and TRBJ1-5, with unresolved D. V lost 8 bases and J lost 2, with 10 bases in between. CDR3 size: 13 residues. The germline CDR1 and CDR2 sequences are MDHEN and SYDVKM.

The CDR3 DNA reads TGTGCCAGCAGCTTAGCGTTTGGGCAGCTCAATCAGCCCCAGCATTTT. Translated: CASSLAFGQLNQPQHF. This sequence joins TRBV7-8 and TRBJ1-5; D call uncertain. V was clipped by 0 bases and J by 3 bases, with 12 bases between them. The germline gives CDR1 SGHVS, CDR2 FQNEAQ. The CDR3 loop spans 16 amino acids.

The chain uses TRBV28 and TRBJ1-2; D is uncertain. Per germline, CDR1 MDHEN and CDR2 SYDVKM. The CDR3 is made up of 12 amino acids. V was pared by 6 bases and J by 4 bases, with 9 bases between. The CDR3 is CASRGQTYGYTF. CDR3 nucleotides: TGTGCCAGCAGAGGGCAGACCTATGGCTACACCTTC.

This clonotype was seen a single time. The chain combines TRBV20-1 with TRBJ2-7; TRBD1 agrees at 7 bases. The V gene end was trimmed by 4 bases and the J gene end by 0 bases; junction bases not matched to a gene: 6. Germline CDR1 DFQATT, CDR2 SNEGSKA (reference sequence). The CDR3 covers 14 residues. The CDR3 here is CSAIPDRFSYEQYF. In nucleotides, the CDR3 is TGCAGTGCTATCCCGGACAGGTTCTCCTACGAGCAGTACTTC.

A single count supports this clonotype. This chain connects TRBV10-3 to TRBJ2-7; D is possibly TRBD1 (5 bases). Germline lookup yields CDR1 ENHRY and CDR2 SYGVKD. Between the trimmed V and J ends, which lost 11 bases and 4 bases, there was a span of 12 bases. The CDR3 sequence is 11 residues long. The CDR3 loop reads CASTDQYEQYF. In DNA form, the CDR3 reads TGTGCCTCGACAGACCAATACGAGCAGTACTTC.

The rearrangement joins TRBV7-3 to TRBJ2-3; D unclear. V was trimmed by 6 bases and J by 6 bases, leaving 19 bases between them. The CDR3 has 15 amino acids. Germline CDR1 reads SGHTA; CDR2 reads FQGTGA. The CDR3 nucleotides are TGTGCCAGCAGGGACCCGGGCTCCCCTATCGATACGCAGTATTTT. Translating it yields CASRDPGSPIDTQYF.

V is TRBV7-2 and J is TRBJ2-5, with TRBD2 matching 8 bases. J was trimmed by 1 base and V by 4 bases; bases with no gene match: 5. This CDR3 is 15 amino acids long. CDR1 is SGHTA, CDR2 FQGNSA, per germline. CDR3 protein: CASSSSSGGQETQYF. DNA of the CDR3: TGTGCCAGCAGCTCCTCAAGCGGGGGCCAAGAGACCCAGTACTTC.

V usage is TRBV29-1 and J usage is TRBJ2-7; no clear D gene. Germline CDR1 SQVTM, CDR2 ANQGSEA. This CDR3 contains 12 residues. V lost 6 bases and J lost 4, with 13 bases in between. The CDR3 DNA reads TGCAGCGTCCTGACTTACCCTTACGAGCAGTACTTC. Translating it yields CSVLTYPYEQYF.

V usage is TRBV5-4 and J usage is TRBJ1-1; D perhaps matches TRBD1 (6 bases). V lost 4 bases, J lost 2 bases, and 15 bases lay in between. In germline, CDR1 is SGHNT, CDR2 YYREEE (reference sequence). The CDR3 has 15 amino acids. CDR3 in DNA: TGTGCCAGCAGCCGGAACGGGGGCCAAAACACTGAAGCTTTCTTT. Its protein is CASSRNGGQNTEAFF.

The rearrangement joins TRBV5-4 to TRBJ2-3, with a tentative D call TRBD2 (6 bases). Trimming removed 1 base at V and 1 base at J, with 10 bases between. There are 15 residues in the CDR3. CDR1 is SGHNT and CDR2 is YYREEE in the germline V gene (reference sequence). CDR3 in DNA: TGTGCCAGCAGCTTGCCTAGCGACCGCACAGATACGCAGTATTTT. Translated, it gives CASSLPSDRTDTQYF. Using reference TRBV5-4 and TRBJ2-3 for the parts outside the CDR3, the full variable domain is ETGVTQSPTHLIKTRGQQVTLRCSSQSGHNTVSWYQQALGQGPQFIFQYYREEENGRGNFPPRFSGLQFPNYSSELNVNALELDDSALYLCASSLPSDRTDTQYFGPGTRLTVL.

The chain is built from TRBV29-1 and TRBJ2-7; D might be TRBD1 or TRBD2, each matching 5 bases. Germline V gene lookup returns CDR1 SQVTM and CDR2 ANQGSEA. The CDR3 is 14 residues long. V lost 3 bases and J 3 bases, leaving 15 bases between the germline ends. In DNA, the CDR3 is TGCAGCGTTGAGGTGAGGGGCGGGCTCTACGAGCAGTACTTC. This sequence encodes CSVEVRGGLYEQYF.

This clonotype was observed once. The CDR3 loop is CASSSRSGHYEQYF. The CDR3 DNA reads TGTGCCAGCAGTTCAAGGTCGGGGCACTACGAGCAGTACTTC. The chain uses TRBV25-1 and TRBJ2-7, with D perhaps being TRBD1 or TRBD2 (5 bases each). The CDR3 totals 14 residues. Germline loops: CDR1 MGHDK, CDR2 SYGVNS. The V end was cut by 5 bases, the J end by 3 bases, with 14 bases between.

The count of this clonotype is one. The chain links TRBV28 to TRBJ2-4; 9 positions agree with TRBD1. The CDR3 is 13 amino acids. Germline V gene lookup returns CDR1 MDHEN and CDR2 SYDVKM. J lost 5 bases, V lost 8 bases, and 4 bases had no gene match. The CDR3 loop reads CASRQGVENIQYF. CDR3 bases: TGTGCCAGCCGACAGGGGGTGGAAAACATTCAGTACTTC.